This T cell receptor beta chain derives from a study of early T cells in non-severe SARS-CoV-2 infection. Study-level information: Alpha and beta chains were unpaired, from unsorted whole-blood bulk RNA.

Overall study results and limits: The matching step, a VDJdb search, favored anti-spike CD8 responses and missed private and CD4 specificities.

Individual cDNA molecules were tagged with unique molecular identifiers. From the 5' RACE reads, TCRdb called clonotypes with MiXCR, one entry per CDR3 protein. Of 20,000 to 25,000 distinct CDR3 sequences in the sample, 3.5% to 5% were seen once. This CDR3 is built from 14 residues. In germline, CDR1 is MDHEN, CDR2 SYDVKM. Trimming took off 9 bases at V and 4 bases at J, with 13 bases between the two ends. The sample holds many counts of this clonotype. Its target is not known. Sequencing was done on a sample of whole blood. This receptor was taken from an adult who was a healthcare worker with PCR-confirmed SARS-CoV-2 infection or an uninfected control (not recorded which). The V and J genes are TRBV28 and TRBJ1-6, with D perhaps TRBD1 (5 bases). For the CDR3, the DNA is TGTGCCAGTTCGCAGGGACCGTATAATTCACCCCTCCACTTT. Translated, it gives CASSQGPYNSPLHF.